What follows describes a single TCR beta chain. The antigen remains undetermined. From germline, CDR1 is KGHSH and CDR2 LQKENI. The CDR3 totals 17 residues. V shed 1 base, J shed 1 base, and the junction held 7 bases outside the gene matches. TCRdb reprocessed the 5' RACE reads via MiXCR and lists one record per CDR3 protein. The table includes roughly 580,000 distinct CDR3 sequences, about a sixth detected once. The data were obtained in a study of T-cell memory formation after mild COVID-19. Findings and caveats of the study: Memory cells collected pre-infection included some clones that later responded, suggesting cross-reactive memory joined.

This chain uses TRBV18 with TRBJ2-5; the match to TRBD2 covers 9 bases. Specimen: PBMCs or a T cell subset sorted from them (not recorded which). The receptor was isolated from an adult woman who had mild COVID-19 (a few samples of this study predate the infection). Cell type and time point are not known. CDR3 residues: CASSPQGAGGRQETQYF. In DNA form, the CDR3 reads TGTGCCAGCTCACCACAGGGAGCGGGGGGTCGCCAAGAGACCCAGTACTTC.